Here is one T cell receptor (beta chain) with its context. The data are from a study of blood T cell repertoires in COVID-19. Study-wide context: Acute-phase and convalescent COVID-19 samples originated in the United States, Italy and Spain. Sources were T cells, B-cell-depleted T cells, or PBMCs; the material itself was cDNA or gDNA.

In the original workflow: Using reference gene primer amplification, nucleated cell counts were estimated. TCRdb keeps only in-frame clones here, not all; method: immunoSEQ multiplex PCR. V, J and clone size reflect that table, while D and trimming were determined from the DNA. The table includes about 140,000 clones, 76% detected once. Deletions cut 7 bases from V and 6 bases from J, with 15 bases between. Germline CDR1 reads SQVTM; CDR2 reads ANQGSEA. There are 13 residues in the CDR3. Material for sequencing was peripheral blood. This chain connects TRBV29-1 to TRBJ2-2; weak D call: TRBD1 (6 bases). The clonotype was recovered from a woman of 80 years or more with active or convalescent COVID-19. The CDR3 sequence is CSALNRVPGELFF. CDR3 DNA: TGCAGCGCACTAAACAGGGTCCCCGGGGAGCTGTTTTTT.